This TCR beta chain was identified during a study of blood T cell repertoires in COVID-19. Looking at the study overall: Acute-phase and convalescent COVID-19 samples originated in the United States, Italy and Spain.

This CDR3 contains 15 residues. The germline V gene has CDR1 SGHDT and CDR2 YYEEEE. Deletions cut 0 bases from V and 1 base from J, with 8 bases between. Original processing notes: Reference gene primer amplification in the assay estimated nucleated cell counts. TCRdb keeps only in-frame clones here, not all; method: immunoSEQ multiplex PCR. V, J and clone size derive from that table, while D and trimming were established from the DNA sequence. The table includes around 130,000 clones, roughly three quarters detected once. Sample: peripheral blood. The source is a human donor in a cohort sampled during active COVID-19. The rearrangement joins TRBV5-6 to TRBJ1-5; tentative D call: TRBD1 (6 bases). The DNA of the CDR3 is TGTGCCAGCAGCTTGGGGGGGACAAGCAATCAGCCCCAGCATTTT. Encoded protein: CASSLGGTSNQPQHF.